This T cell receptor beta chain is drawn from a study of human T cells and chemical hapten exposure. TCRdb called the RACE reads again in MiXCR, with one record for every CDR3 protein. Among just under 350,000 distinct CDR3 sequences, roughly 6.9% were seen once, and the ten largest hold approximately 8.9%. Trimming took off 6 bases at V and 3 bases at J, with 18 bases between the two ends. Germline lookup yields CDR1 MNHNY and CDR2 SVGAGI (reference sequence). This CDR3 comprises 16 residues. Noted time point: patch test 1, 2 weeks after DPC sensitization. Treatment specified: therapeutic diphenylcyclopropenone sensitization with weekly scalp DPC.

This TCR derives from a woman aged 18-35 years with alopecia areata. Some clones in this sample may be carry-over from other donors' samples. V is TRBV6-6 and J is TRBJ2-1, with D perhaps TRBD1 (6 bases). The material was whole blood, obtained in connection with sensitization to the hapten diphenylcyclopropenone (DPC). CDR3 DNA: TGTGCCAGCAGCCATTCTCCCGGGACACTCTACAATGAGCAGTTCTTC. It encodes CASSHSPGTLYNEQFF.